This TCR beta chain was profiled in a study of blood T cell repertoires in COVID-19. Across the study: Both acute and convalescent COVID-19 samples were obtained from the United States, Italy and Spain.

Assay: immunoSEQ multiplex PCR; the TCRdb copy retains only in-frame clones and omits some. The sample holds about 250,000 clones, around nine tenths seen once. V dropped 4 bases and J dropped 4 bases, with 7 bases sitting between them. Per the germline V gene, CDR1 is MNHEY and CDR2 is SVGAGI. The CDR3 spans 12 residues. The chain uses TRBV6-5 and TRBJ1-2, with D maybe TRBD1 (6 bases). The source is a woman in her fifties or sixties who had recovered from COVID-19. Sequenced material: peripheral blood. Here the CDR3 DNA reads TGTGCCAGCAGTTCGACAGGCTATGGCTACACCTTC. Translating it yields CASSSTGYGYTF.